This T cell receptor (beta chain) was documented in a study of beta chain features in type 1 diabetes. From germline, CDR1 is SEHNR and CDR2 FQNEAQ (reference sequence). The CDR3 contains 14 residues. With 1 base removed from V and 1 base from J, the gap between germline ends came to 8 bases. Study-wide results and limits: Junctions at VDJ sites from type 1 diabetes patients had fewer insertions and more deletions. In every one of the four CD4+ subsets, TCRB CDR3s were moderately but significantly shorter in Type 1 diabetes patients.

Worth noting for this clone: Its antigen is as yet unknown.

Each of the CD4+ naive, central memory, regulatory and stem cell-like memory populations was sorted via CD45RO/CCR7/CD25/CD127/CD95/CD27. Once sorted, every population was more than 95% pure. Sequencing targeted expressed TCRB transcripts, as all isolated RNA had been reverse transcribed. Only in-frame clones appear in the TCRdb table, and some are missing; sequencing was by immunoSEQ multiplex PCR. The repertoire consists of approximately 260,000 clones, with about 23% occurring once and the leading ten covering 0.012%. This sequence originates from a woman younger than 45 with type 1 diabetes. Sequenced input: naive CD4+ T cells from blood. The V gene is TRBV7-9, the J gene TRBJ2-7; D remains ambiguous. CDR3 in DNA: TGTGCCAGCAGCTTAGTCCCGGGTTCCTACGAGCAGTACTTC. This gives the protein CASSLVPGSYEQYF.